The 3 T cell receptor beta chains listed next were all sequenced from one sample in a study of T cell responses to AZD1222 COVID-19 vaccine. TCRdb's copy holds only in-frame clones and misses some; the assay was immunoSEQ multiplex PCR. This sample carries under 85,000 clones, approximately 88% of them seen once, and the ten largest clones take approximately 4.8%. Specimen: peripheral blood, collected on day 0 of MenACWY control vaccination. All receptors come from an adult in good health.

The chain is built from TRBV24-1 and TRBJ1-1; no definite D call. CDR3 length: 12 amino acids. The V gene's germline CDR1 is KGHDR and CDR2 SFDVKD. The ends were cut back, 1 base at V and 11 bases at J, with 10 bases in the middle. CDR3 DNA: TGTGCCACCAGTGATTTTGGCAGTAGGGCTTTCTTT. This translates into CATSDFGSRAFF.

The V gene is TRBV6-2 or TRBV6-3, the J gene TRBJ1-5; D is unresolved. The length of the CDR3 is 15 residues. Trimming stripped 6 bases from V and 0 bases from J, with 12 bases between. Germline loops: CDR1 MNHEY, CDR2 SVGEGT. The DNA for the CDR3 is TGTGCCAGCAGCCTAGACAAGTATAGCAATCAGCCCCAGCATTTT. Residues: CASSLDKYSNQPQHF.

This CDR3 reads CATGRADNQPQHF. The DNA of the CDR3 is TGTGCCACGGGCCGGGCGGACAATCAGCCCCAGCATTTT. The rearrangement uses TRBV19 and TRBJ1-5; D not resolved. The V and J ends lost 10 bases and 3 bases respectively, with 13 bases between them. The CDR3 is 13 amino acids. From germline, CDR1 is LNHDA and CDR2 SQIVND (reference sequence).